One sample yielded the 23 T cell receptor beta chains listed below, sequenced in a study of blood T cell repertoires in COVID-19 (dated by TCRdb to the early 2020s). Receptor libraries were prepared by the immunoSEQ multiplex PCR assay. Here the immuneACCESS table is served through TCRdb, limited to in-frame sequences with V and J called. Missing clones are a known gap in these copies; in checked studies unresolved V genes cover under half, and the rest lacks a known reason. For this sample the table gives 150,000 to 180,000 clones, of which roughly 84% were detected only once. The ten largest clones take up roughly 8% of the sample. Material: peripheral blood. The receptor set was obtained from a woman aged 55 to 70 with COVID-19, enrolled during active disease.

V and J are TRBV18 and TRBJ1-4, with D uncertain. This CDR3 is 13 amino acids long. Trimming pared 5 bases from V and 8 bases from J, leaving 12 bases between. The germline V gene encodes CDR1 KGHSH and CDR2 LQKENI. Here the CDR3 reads CASSAGLSEKLFF. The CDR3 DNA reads TGTGCCAGCTCAGCCGGACTGTCCGAAAAACTGTTTTTT. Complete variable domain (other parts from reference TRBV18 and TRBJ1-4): NAGVMQNPRHLVRRRGQEARLRCSPMKGHSHVYWYRQLPEEGLKFMVYLQKENIIDESGMPKERFSAEFPKEGPSILRIQQVVRGDSAAYFCASSAGLSEKLFFGSGTQLSVL.

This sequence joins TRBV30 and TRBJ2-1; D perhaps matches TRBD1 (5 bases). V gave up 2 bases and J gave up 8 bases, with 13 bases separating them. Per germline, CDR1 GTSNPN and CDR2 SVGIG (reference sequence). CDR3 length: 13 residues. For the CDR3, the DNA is TGTGCCTGGAGTCGCGACAGTTATCATGAGCAGTTCTTC. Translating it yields CAWSRDSYHEQFF.

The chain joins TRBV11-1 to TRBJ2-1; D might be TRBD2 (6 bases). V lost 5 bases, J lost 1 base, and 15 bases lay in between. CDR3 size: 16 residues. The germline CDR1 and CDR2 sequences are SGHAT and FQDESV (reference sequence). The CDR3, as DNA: TGTGCCAGCAGCCCCCGGGACTTGGGATCCTACAATGAGCAGTTCTTC. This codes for CASSPRDLGSYNEQFF.

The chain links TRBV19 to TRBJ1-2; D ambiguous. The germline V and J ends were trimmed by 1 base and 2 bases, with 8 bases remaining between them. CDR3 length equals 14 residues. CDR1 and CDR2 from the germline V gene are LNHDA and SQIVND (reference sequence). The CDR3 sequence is CASSIGEWNYGYTF. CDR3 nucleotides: TGTGCCAGTAGTATAGGAGAATGGAACTATGGCTACACCTTC. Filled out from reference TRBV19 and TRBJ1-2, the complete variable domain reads DGGITQSPKYLFRKEGQNVTLSCEQNLNHDAMYWYRQDPGQGLRLIYYSQIVNDFQKGDIAEGYSVSREKKESFPLTVTSAQKNPTAFYLCASSIGEWNYGYTFGSGTRLTVV.

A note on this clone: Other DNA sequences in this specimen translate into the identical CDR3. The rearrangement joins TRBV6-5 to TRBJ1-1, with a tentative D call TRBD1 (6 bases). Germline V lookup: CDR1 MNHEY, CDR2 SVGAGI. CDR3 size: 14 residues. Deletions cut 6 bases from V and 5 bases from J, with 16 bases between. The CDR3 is CASRRPQGNTEAFF. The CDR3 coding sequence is TGTGCCAGCAGAAGACCGCAGGGGAATACTGAAGCTTTCTTT.

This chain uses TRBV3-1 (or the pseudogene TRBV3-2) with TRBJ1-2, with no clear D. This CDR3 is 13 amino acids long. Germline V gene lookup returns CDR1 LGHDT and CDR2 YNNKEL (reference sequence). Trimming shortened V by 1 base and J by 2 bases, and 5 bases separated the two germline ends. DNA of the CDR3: TGTGCCAGCAGCCAAGTCAGAAACTATGGCTACACCTTC. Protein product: CASSQVRNYGYTF.

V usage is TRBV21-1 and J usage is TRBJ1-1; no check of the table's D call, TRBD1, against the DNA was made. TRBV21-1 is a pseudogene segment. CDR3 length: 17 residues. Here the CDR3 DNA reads TGTGCCAGCAGCAAGAACTCGGGACAGGGTCGGGGGACTGAAGCTTTCTTT. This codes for CASSKNSGQGRGTEAFF.

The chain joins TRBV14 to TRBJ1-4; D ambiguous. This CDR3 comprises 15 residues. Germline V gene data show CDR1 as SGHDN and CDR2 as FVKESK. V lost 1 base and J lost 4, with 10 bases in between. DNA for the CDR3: TGTGCCAGCAGCCAAGGTGTGGCCTTTAATGAAAAACTGTTTTTT. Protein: CASSQGVAFNEKLFF.

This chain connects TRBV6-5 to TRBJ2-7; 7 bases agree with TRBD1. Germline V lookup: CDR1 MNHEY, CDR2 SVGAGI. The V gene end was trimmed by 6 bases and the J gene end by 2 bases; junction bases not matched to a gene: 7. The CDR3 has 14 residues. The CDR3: CASRDRVSTYEQYF. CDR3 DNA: TGTGCCAGCAGAGACAGGGTGTCTACCTACGAGCAGTACTTC.

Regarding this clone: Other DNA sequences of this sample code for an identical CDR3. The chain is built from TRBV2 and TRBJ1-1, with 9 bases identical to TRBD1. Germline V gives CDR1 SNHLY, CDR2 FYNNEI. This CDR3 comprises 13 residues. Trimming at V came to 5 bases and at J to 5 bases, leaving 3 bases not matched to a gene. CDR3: CASSRQGVTEAFF. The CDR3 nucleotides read TGTGCCAGCAGTAGACAGGGGGTGACTGAAGCTTTCTTT.

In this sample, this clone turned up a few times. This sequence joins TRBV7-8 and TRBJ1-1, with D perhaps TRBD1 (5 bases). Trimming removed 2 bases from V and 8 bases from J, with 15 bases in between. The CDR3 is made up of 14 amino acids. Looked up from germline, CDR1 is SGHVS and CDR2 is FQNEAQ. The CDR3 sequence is CASSLRLGAFEAFF. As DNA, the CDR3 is TGTGCCAGCAGCTTAAGATTAGGGGCCTTCGAAGCTTTCTTT. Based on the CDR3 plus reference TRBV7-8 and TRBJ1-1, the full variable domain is GAGVSQSPRYKVAKRGQDVALRCDPISGHVSLFWYQQALGQGPEFLTYFQNEAQLDKSGLPSDRFFAERPEGSVSTLKIQRTQQEDSAVYLCASSLRLGAFEAFFGQGTRLTVV.

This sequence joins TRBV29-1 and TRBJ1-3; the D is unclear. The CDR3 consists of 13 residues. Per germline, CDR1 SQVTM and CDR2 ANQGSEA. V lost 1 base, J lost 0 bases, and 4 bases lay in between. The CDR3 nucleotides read TGCAGCGTTGAAGTCTTCTCTGGAAACACCATATATTTT. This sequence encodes CSVEVFSGNTIYF.

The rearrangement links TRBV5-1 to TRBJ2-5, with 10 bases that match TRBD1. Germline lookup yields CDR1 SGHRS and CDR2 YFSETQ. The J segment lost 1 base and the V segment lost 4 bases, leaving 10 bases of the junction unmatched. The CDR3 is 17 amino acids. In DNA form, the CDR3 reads TGCGCCAGCAGCACGGGACAGGGGCTTTCCTCCCAAGAGACCCAGTACTTC. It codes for CASSTGQGLSSQETQYF. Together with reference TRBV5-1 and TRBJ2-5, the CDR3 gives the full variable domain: KAGVTQTPRYLIKTRGQQVTLSCSPISGHRSVSWYQQTPGQGLQFLFEYFSETQRNKGNFPGRFSGRQFSNSRSEMNVSTLELGDSALYLCASSTGQGLSSQETQYFGPGTRLLVL.

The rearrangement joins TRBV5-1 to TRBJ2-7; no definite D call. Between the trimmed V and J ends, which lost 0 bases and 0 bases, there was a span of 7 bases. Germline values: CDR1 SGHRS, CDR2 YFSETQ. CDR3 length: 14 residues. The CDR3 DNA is TGCGCCAGCAGCTTGGGCGGCAGCTCCTACGAGCAGTACGTC. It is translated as CASSLGGSSYEQYV.

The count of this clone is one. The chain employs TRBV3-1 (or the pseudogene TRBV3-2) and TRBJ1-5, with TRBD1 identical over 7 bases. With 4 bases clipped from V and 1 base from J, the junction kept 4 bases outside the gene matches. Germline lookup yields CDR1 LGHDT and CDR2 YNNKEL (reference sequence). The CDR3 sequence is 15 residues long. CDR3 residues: CASSLTTGSNQPQHF. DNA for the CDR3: TGTGCCAGCAGCCTTACGACAGGGAGCAATCAGCCCCAGCATTTT.

The CDR3 bases are TGTGCCAGTAGTATGTCTAGTCGGAGCAATGAGCAGTTCTTC. It translates to CASSMSSRSNEQFF. This sequence joins TRBV19 and TRBJ2-1; D remains ambiguous. Trimming took 3 bases from V and 6 from J, leaving 12 bases between them. Germline V gene lookup returns CDR1 LNHDA and CDR2 SQIVND (reference sequence). The CDR3 contains 14 residues.

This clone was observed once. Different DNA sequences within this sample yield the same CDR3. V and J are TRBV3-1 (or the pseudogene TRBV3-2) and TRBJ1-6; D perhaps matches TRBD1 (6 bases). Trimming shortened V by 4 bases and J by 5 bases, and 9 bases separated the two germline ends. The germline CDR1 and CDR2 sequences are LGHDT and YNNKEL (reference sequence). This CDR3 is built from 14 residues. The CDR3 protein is CASSPRGNNSPLHF. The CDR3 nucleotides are TGTGCCAGCAGCCCCAGGGGTAATAATTCACCCCTCCACTTT.

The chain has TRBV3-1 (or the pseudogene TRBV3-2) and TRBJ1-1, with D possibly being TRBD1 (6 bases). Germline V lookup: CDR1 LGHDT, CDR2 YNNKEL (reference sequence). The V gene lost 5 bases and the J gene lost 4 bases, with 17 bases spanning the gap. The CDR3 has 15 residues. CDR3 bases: TGTGCCAGCAGCTATATAAACACAGGGAGCACTGAAGCTTTCTTT. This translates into CASSYINTGSTEAFF.

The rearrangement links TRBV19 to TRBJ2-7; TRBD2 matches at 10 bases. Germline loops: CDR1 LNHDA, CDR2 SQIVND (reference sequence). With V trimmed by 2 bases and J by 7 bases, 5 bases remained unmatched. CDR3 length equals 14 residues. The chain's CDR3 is CASSILAGADEQYF. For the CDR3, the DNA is TGTGCCAGTAGTATACTAGCGGGAGCTGATGAGCAGTACTTC.

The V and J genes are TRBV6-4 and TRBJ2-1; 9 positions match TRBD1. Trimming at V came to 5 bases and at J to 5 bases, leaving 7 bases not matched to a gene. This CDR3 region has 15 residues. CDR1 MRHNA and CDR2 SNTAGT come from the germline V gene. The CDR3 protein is CASSPKGTGNNEQFF. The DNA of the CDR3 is TGTGCCAGCAGTCCCAAGGGGACAGGGAACAATGAGCAGTTCTTC.

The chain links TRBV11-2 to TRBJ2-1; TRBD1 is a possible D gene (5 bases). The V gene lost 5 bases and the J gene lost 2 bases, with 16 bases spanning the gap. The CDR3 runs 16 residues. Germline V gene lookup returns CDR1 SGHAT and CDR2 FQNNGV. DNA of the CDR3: TGTGCCAGCAGCCCCACAGCAGGGTTCCCCTACAATGAGCAGTTCTTC. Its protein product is CASSPTAGFPYNEQFF. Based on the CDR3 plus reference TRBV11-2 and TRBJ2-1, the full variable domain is EAGVAQSPRYKIIEKRQSVAFWCNPISGHATLYWYQQILGQGPKLLIQFQNNGVVDDSQLPKDRFSAERLKGVDSTLKIQPAKLEDSAVYLCASSPTAGFPYNEQFFGPGTRLTVL.

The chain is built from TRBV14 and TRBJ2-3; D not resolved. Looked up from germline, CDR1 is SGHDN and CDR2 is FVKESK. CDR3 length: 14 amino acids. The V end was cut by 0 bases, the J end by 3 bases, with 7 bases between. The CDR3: CASSQDSMTDTQYF. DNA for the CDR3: TGTGCCAGCAGCCAAGATAGCATGACAGATACGCAGTATTTT.

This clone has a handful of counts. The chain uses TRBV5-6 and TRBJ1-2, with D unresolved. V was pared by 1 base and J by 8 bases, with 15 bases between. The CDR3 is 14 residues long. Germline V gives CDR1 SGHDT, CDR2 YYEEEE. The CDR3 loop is CASSLRREREGYTF. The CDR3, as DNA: TGTGCCAGCAGCTTGCGGCGGGAGAGAGAAGGCTACACCTTC.